This T cell receptor beta chain was captured in a study of OX40 agonist ivuxolimab in advanced cancers. The overall study: Every patient in dose escalation had hepatocellular carcinoma, melanoma, renal cell or head and neck cancer.

Remarks on this clone: The target antigen is unknown.

V was trimmed by 4 bases and J by 1 base, leaving 16 bases between them. The germline CDR1 and CDR2 sequences are SGDLS and YYNGEE. This CDR3 contains 16 residues. The study, taken as a whole, reports: Partial responders dosed at 0.1-3.0 mg/kg displayed clonal expansion ranking among the lowest. CD4+ and CD8+ blood T cells expanded clonally by week 6 at 0.1 to 3.0 mg/kg. Low levels of normalized T-cell clonal expansion also appeared in some nonresponders.

TCRdb's copy holds only in-frame clones and misses some; the assay was immunoSEQ multiplex PCR. The table includes roughly 76,000 clones, 90% to 95% detected once. This TCR was recovered from an adult with an advanced solid tumor such as melanoma, head and neck, liver or kidney cancer. This chain links TRBV9 with TRBJ2-3; weak D call: TRBD2 (6 bases). The source was CD4+ or CD8+ T cells sorted from blood, collected in a trial of the OX40 agonist ivuxolimab. The CDR3 DNA reads TGTGCCAGCAGCCCCCCAACGGGACTTCGCACAGATACGCAGTATTTT. Its protein is CASSPPTGLRTDTQYF. Based on the CDR3 plus reference TRBV9 and TRBJ2-3, the full variable domain is DSGVTQTPKHLITATGQRVTLRCSPRSGDLSVYWYQQSLDQGLQFLIQYYNGEERAKGNILERFSAQQFPDLHSELNLSSLELGDSALYFCASSPPTGLRTDTQYFGPGTRLTVL.